The table lists the clone carrying this T cell receptor beta chain with many counts. The sample is drawn from a study of quantifying T cell responses using KT2 cells. About the study: TCR alpha and beta constant-region primers primed reverse transcription of RNA. Under optimum conditions, T4 ligation efficiency was estimated at more than 9.5%. The second PCR ran as a qPCR until a predetermined fluorescence threshold was reached.

A single-stranded UMI oligo with SP2 sequence was ligated to cDNA 3' ends. The first PCR ran 4 to 5 cycles with an equimolar RC1.1 and RC1.2 beta primer mix. One entry per CDR3 protein, called by TCRdb with MiXCR from the UMI-ligation and nested PCR reads. The sample records some 48,000 distinct CDR3 sequences, 11% being singletons. Unfractionated PBMC were spiked with known numbers of KT2 clone cells. This CDR3 contains 15 residues. Germline V gene lookup returns CDR1 KGHDR and CDR2 SFDVKD. The junction had 8 bases not matched to a gene; V was cut back by 3 bases and J by 7 bases. The sequence was obtained from a human donor. Sequences were obtained from PBMCs spiked with cells of the T cell clone KT2. J is TRBJ2-1 and V is TRBV24-1; TRBD1 agrees at 7 bases. CDR3 bases: TGTGCCACCAGTGATCCCACAAGGGGGCAAAATGAGCAGTTCTTC. Its translation is CATSDPTRGQNEQFF.